This TCR beta chain was documented in a study of cytomegalovirus exposure and HLA in healthy donors (dated by TCRdb to between 2016 and 2019). For the wider study: In an earlier analysis of 587 of the donors, 276 Gb of sequence data and 90 million to 120 million unique TCR beta sequences from 150 million to 200 million T cells were reported. Of the roughly 400 genotyped donors, roughly 85% fell in the genetic ancestry cluster associated with self-reported Caucasian donors. Donor age, sex, ethnicity and CMV serostatus were compiled alongside the repertoire data. On average, about 200,000 unique TCR beta nucleotide sequences were sequenced per donor among a few hundred genotyped donors of the cohort, with roughly a sixth of those sequences being non-productive. In an earlier analysis of several hundred of the donors, high-throughput TCR beta sequencing was used to judge whether each TCR beta V gene segment behaved as functional or pseudogenic. The study aimed to test whether cataloging public T cell receptors could reveal signatures of past pathogen exposure. To study patterns of TCR occurrence, a later analysis re-analyzed previously published TCR beta repertoires from around 670 donors and added high-resolution HLA genotyping. Roughly five DR-DQ haplotypes were treated as single units for association and clustering because of strong linkage in the cohort. Every discovery cohort repertoire had been produced on one sequencing platform. Both class I and class II loci were covered by HLA typing, at four-digit resolution. Rather than using new phenotypic data, the later analysis identified candidate immune exposures from TCR beta sequences and from how often those sequences occurred across donors. Using immunosequencing, the study profiled T cell repertoires from around 670 subjects and related those repertoires to cytomegalovirus serostatus. To predict cytomegalovirus infection status, the study combined high-throughput TCR immunosequencing, statistical association of individual TCRs with disease status, and machine learning. An early release that covered roughly 600 HLA-typed donors contained approximately 300 gigabases of sequencing data and tens of millions of unique TCR sequences. Typing coverage differed by locus: A, B, C, DRB1 and DQB1 were typed in about 620-640 donors, DQA1 in 500 to 550, DPA1 in around 580, and DPB1 in roughly 470. Genome-wide SNP genotypes for about 60% of the 666 donors were used in a later genetic analysis, which treated that subset as a discovery cohort. In addition to the first cohort of 650 to 800 subjects, a separate validation cohort of about 120 different subjects was used.

The receptor library was made with the immunoSEQ multiplex PCR assay. The multiplex PCR relied on a mix of 60 forward primers for TCR Vbeta segments and 13 reverse primers for TCR Jbeta segments. A multiplex PCR assay on genomic DNA amplified the CDR3 region of rearranged TCR beta genes. On the Illumina HiSeq System, the amplified TCR beta libraries were sequenced as 87-base-pair reads. From the authors' description of their analysis: A later analysis counted some 80 million unique TCR beta chains across the 650 to 700 repertoires, and 10 million to 12 million of these chains were shared by at least two donors. A nearest-neighbor algorithm error-corrected the raw reads and collapsed the reads into unique sequences, merging closely related sequences to remove PCR and sequencing errors. V, D and J gene segments were assigned by aligning CDR3 sequences to IMGT reference sequences. For a sequence to be retained, at least a six-nucleotide match to both a V gene segment and a J gene segment was required. A rearrangement was called productive if the CDR3 had no stop codons and remained in frame with V and J, and every other rearrangement was called non-productive. CDR3 was defined by IMGT convention, running from the second conserved V-encoded cysteine to the conserved J-encoded phenylalanine. Sequences without an unambiguous match to a single V gene segment were excluded from the earlier analysis of about 600 of the donors. An earlier analysis of some 500 of the donors classified V segments as functional when productive rearrangements were above 56.7% and as segregating when the standard deviation between donors was above 5%. A statistical classification framework was developed to diagnose cytomegalovirus status using the catalog of TCR beta chain sequences. V and J gene assignment, in a later analysis, came from comparing TCR nucleotide sequences with IMGT/GENE-DB human TR gene sequences. The TCRdist pipeline was used in a later analysis to assign CDR3 sequences and most-parsimonious VDJ recombination scenarios. A later analysis defined each TCR beta chain by its CDR3 amino acid sequence plus V-gene family, and excluded reads lacking a unique V-gene family. As a way to deal with suspected cross-contamination and a sequencing artifact, a later analysis dropped 450 to 600 nucleotide sequences that were highly shared and had low generation probability. For each public chain, a later analysis derived a clonal expansion index from normalized ranks of inferred template counts within each repertoire. In a later analysis, generation probabilities were computed using a VDJ recombination model fitted to out-of-frame rearrangements, and the results were checked against IGoR. In a later analysis, TCR-TCR, TCR-HLA and TCR-CMV co-occurrence was scored with hypergeometric tests, and a repertoire-size bias correction was applied to TCR pairs. To estimate false discovery rates, a later analysis permuted the HLA or CMV assignments 20 times. A later analysis grouped co-occurring TCRs with DBSCAN, adding TCRdist sequence similarity when clustering within HLA-allele-positive subsets. Co-occurrence clustering excluded repertoires with fewer than 30,000 or more than 120,000 public chains, plus five with anomalous nucleotide sharing. TCRdb provides this immuneACCESS table in a form limited to in-frame rearrangements. Some clones are lacking; in checked studies, under half of them reflect an unresolved V gene, and why the rest are absent is not known. V and J calls and clone size are copied from that table; D and trimming were computed from the DNA. The sample table records some 140,000 clones; around 80% of these occur just once. The top ten hold about 6.8% of the sample.

The paper as a whole reports these results and caveats: Assigning TCR associations to individual alleles was difficult when HLA alleles, especially DR and DQ, strongly co-occurred. Because some donors lacked HLA typing at each locus, the association tests relied only on the typed subset. Correlated functional status among segregating V segments might be attributable to linkage disequilibrium, but an unknown experimental factor could not be ruled out. For the cohort, immune exposure information was limited to CMV serostatus. A later analysis found that HLA-associated TCR beta chains were more clonally expanded and had lower generation probabilities than equally common non-associated chains. In a later analysis, most CMV-associated TCR beta chains were found to appear HLA-restricted, with HLA associations seemingly driven largely by CMV exposure. The presence/absence analyses assumed that sequencing depth was roughly uniform across donors, and that assumption may not be true. In a later analysis, more than 15,000 TCR beta sequences were associated with specific HLA alleles at a false discovery rate of 0.05. Most TCR sequences were seen in very few donors, while some public TCRs were found in many individuals. Some IMGT-functional V segments, including TRBV6-2 and TRBV6-3, could not be distinguished by the 87-base-pair reads and were therefore excluded. Some 15 rarely observed V segments, including chromosome 9 orphons, were excluded from the earlier analysis of several hundred of the donors because counts were too low. Several of the top co-occurrence clusters appeared to be linked to parvovirus B19, influenza, CMV and Epstein-Barr virus, according to a later analysis. Only TCR beta chains were sequenced in this cohort, and the absence of alpha or paired-chain data limited detectable features. A few of the identified cytomegalovirus-associated TCR beta chains were confirmed in vitro to be specific for cytomegalovirus antigens. In a later genetic analysis, fewer N-insertions in productive TCRs were reported among donors in an Asian-associated ancestry cluster than the approximately 710-donor mean. The classifier was reported to diagnose cytomegalovirus status with high specificity and sensitivity in both the original and validation cohorts. A total of 150 to 200 TCR beta chains were listed by the study as associated with cytomegalovirus. In a later genetic analysis, a missense DCLRE1C variant was associated with V-gene and J-gene trimming of TCR beta chains, and the association was replicated in an independent cohort. A further reported finding was that TCR beta sequences accurately predicted the HLA-A and HLA-B alleles for most subjects in the first cohort. The authors suggested that the approach could potentially be generalized to other disease states and immunological phenotypes. In an earlier analysis of 587 of the donors, most TCR beta V segments were observed in productive rearrangements about 90% or about 30% of the time, broadly matching IMGT annotations. In a later analysis, the rate of TCR association differed among HLA loci, with DRB1 alleles having the most associated TCRs and HLA-C alleles having the fewest. The sequencing pipeline was judged likely to have produced a cluster of highly shared sequence variants as a technical artifact.

Measured from the cysteine to the phenylalanine, the CDR3 is 17 residues long. Of the read, only the CDR3 DNA is kept; its 51 bases are in frame from base 1. From a lookup of the germline V gene, CDR1 and CDR2 are LGHNA and YNFKEQ. Trimming accounts for 5 bases at V and 9 bases at J, while the number of junction bases matched to no gene is 17. This clone was counted a few times. This clone's antigen is unknown. No much larger clone is present one base from it, and per-base qualities are unavailable. The cohort consisted of 650 to 850 healthy bone marrow donors. All cohort members were sampled while nominally healthy, although unrecorded immune exposures were likely present. The donor tested CMV seropositive, placing the donor among the roughly 300 seropositive members of the cohort. Each donor provided a peripheral blood sample, and peripheral blood mononuclear cells were used for TCR beta sequencing. The Qiagen DNeasy Blood Extraction Kit was used to extract genomic DNA from the blood cell samples.

The receptor was isolated from a man aged 40-49 years in good health and CMV-seropositive. The sample was PBMCs. The rearranged segments are TRBV4-2 and TRBJ2-7; 12 middle bases align to TRBD2. The DNA sequence is given as TGTGCCAGCAGCTTTGAGGCTAGCGGGAGGGTTTTGGTCGCGCAGTACTTC. This codes for CASSFEASGRVLVAQYF.